Below, 21 T cell receptor beta chains from the same sample are listed, as sequenced in a study of blood T cell repertoires in COVID-19. The data were produced by immunoSEQ multiplex PCR, yet TCRdb's version contains in-frame clones alone and is incomplete. Found here are about 270,000 clones, roughly nine tenths of them singletons; the top ten hold approximately 4%. Sequenced input: peripheral blood. These receptors all come from a man in his 60s who had recovered from COVID-19.

The chain uses TRBV3-1 (or the pseudogene TRBV3-2) and TRBJ1-2, with D uncertain. The germline V gene encodes CDR1 LGHDT and CDR2 YNNKEL (reference sequence). Deletions cut 5 bases from V and 4 bases from J, with 17 bases between. This CDR3 is 15 amino acids long. The DNA for the CDR3 is TGTGCCAGCAGCAGAGGCGAGGGTCTGTTCTATGGCTACACCTTC. This codes for CASSRGEGLFYGYTF.

The chain employs TRBV7-3 and TRBJ2-3; 10 bases line up with TRBD2. The CDR3 covers 16 residues. Germline V gives CDR1 SGHTA, CDR2 FQGTGA. The junction had 4 bases not matched to a gene; V was cut back by 2 bases and J by 2 bases. Here the CDR3 reads CASSLQSGGATDTQYF. CDR3 nucleotides: TGTGCCAGCAGCTTACAGAGCGGGGGGGCCACAGATACGCAGTATTTT.

The chain employs TRBV25-1 and TRBJ1-1, with 10 bases matching TRBD1. V lost 7 bases, J lost 5 bases, and 7 bases stayed unmatched. CDR3 length: 14 residues. Germline assignment: CDR1 MGHDK and CDR2 SYGVNS. CDR3 coding DNA: TGTGCCAGCATGGACAGGGGGGGGTTGACTGAAGCTTTCTTT. It is translated as CASMDRGGLTEAFF.

CDR3 sequence reads: CASSRRMDSNYNEQFF. The CDR3 nucleotides are TGTGCCAGCAGCCGTCGTATGGACAGCAACTACAATGAGCAGTTCTTC. This rearrangement joins TRBV25-1 to TRBJ2-1; a possible D gene is TRBD1 (6 bases). Trimming removed 6 bases from V and 3 bases from J, with 18 bases in between. Germline V gene sequence: CDR1 MGHDK, CDR2 SYGVNS. This CDR3 region has 16 residues.

The chain employs TRBV5-1 and TRBJ2-7; 13 nucleotides align to TRBD2. Germline CDR1 reads SGHRS; CDR2 reads YFSETQ. The V and J ends lost 5 bases and 5 bases, in that order; junction bases with no gene match: 10. The CDR3 is 16 residues long. The CDR3 here is CASSLRTSGGSHEQYF. CDR3 nucleotide sequence: TGCGCCAGCAGTCTACGGACTAGCGGGGGATCCCACGAGCAGTACTTC. Full variable domain (missing parts from reference TRBV5-1 and TRBJ2-7): KAGVTQTPRYLIKTRGQQVTLSCSPISGHRSVSWYQQTPGQGLQFLFEYFSETQRNKGNFPGRFSGRQFSNSRSEMNVSTLELGDSALYLCASSLRTSGGSHEQYFGPGTRLTVT.

The chain employs TRBV18 and TRBJ1-1, with TRBD1 as a possible D gene (6 bases). This CDR3 contains 15 residues. CDR1 and CDR2 from the germline V gene are KGHSH and LQKENI. The V end lost 5 bases, the J end lost 3 bases, and 16 bases lay between the germline ends. The CDR3 DNA follows: TGTGCCAGCTCAATCAACTCTACAGGGTACACTGAAGCTTTCTTT. Protein sequence: CASSINSTGYTEAFF.

The chain employs TRBV6-4 and TRBJ2-7, with 10 nucleotides matching TRBD1. From germline, CDR1 is MRHNA and CDR2 SNTAGT. This CDR3 is built from 15 residues. V shed 5 bases, J shed 4 bases, and the junction held 8 bases outside the gene matches. The CDR3 sequence is CASSPTWDRGYEQYF. The CDR3 bases are TGTGCCAGCAGTCCTACTTGGGACAGGGGTTACGAGCAGTACTTC.

This rearrangement joins TRBV9 to TRBJ1-1; perhaps TRBD1 as D (5 bases). Germline lookup yields CDR1 SGDLS and CDR2 YYNGEE. Trimming shortened V by 0 bases and J by 5 bases, and 11 bases separated the two germline ends. The CDR3 spans 14 residues. CDR3 protein: CASSVGAGWTEAFF. The CDR3 DNA reads TGTGCCAGCAGCGTAGGGGCAGGGTGGACTGAAGCTTTCTTT. Variable domain in full (rest from reference TRBV9 and TRBJ1-1): DSGVTQTPKHLITATGQRVTLRCSPRSGDLSVYWYQQSLDQGLQFLIQYYNGEERAKGNILERFSAQQFPDLHSELNLSSLELGDSALYFCASSVGAGWTEAFFGQGTRLTVV.

This clone was counted once. This chain uses TRBV4-2 with TRBJ2-1; 11 bases agree with TRBD2. The junction had 7 bases not matched to a gene; V was cut back by 6 bases and J by 9 bases. Per the germline V gene, CDR1 is LGHNA and CDR2 is YNFKEQ. This CDR3 comprises 14 residues. The CDR3 nucleotides read TGTGCCAGCAGTAGTAGCGGGGGGGTCGGTGAGCAGTTCTTC. Its translation is CASSSSGGVGEQFF.

The V call is TRBV27, the J call TRBJ1-2; 9 bases are a match to TRBD1. CDR3 size: 14 residues. V lost 4 bases, J lost 7 bases, and 7 bases stayed unmatched. The V gene's germline CDR1 is MNHEY and CDR2 SMNVEV (reference sequence). Here the CDR3 reads CASSSGQGTIGYTF. DNA for the CDR3: TGTGCCAGCAGTTCGGGACAGGGAACTATTGGCTACACCTTC.

The rearrangement joins TRBV7-9 to TRBJ1-1; D gene ambiguous. This CDR3 has 13 residues. V shed 6 bases and J shed 0 bases, with 8 bases lying between them. Germline CDR1 reads SEHNR; CDR2 reads FQNEAQ (reference sequence). CDR3 in amino acids: CASRQSLNTEAFF. CDR3 sequence (DNA): TGTGCCAGCAGACAATCTTTGAACACTGAAGCTTTCTTT.

This chain connects TRBV6-4 to TRBJ2-7; D is perhaps TRBD2 (6 bases). Germline-derived CDR1 and CDR2 are MRHNA and SNTAGT. The CDR3 has 11 residues. The V end lost 2 bases, the J end lost 8 bases, and 7 bases lay between the germline ends. In nucleotides, the CDR3 is TGTGCCAGCAGTGACGGGGGGAAGCAGTACTTC. Amino acids: CASSDGGKQYF.

The rearrangement joins TRBV5-4 to TRBJ1-3; 9 positions match TRBD1. Germline assignment: CDR1 SGHNT and CDR2 YYREEE (reference sequence). V lost 3 bases to trimming and J lost 0 bases; unmatched junction nucleotides: 4. The CDR3 length is 16 residues. CDR3 amino acids: CASSSRDRDSGNTIYF. The CDR3 nucleotides are TGTGCCAGCAGCTCCCGGGACAGGGACTCTGGAAACACCATATATTTT.

The chain uses TRBV11-1 and TRBJ1-5, with a possible D match to TRBD1 (6 bases). The CDR3 runs 15 residues. Trimming took 3 bases from V and 0 from J, leaving 9 bases between them. Germline V lookup: CDR1 SGHAT, CDR2 FQDESV (reference sequence). The CDR3 loop is CASSLTGDSNQPQHF. DNA of the CDR3: TGTGCCAGCAGCTTGACAGGTGATAGCAATCAGCCCCAGCATTTT.

The V call is TRBV11-2, the J call TRBJ1-1, with D tentatively TRBD1 (5 bases). The V gene lost 4 bases and the J gene lost 8 bases, with 11 bases spanning the gap. Germline assignment: CDR1 SGHAT and CDR2 FQNNGV. The CDR3 length is 12 residues. CDR3: CASSSQTVEAFF. CDR3 bases: TGTGCCAGCAGCTCGCAGACAGTCGAAGCTTTCTTT.

The CDR3 spells CASIPTQASYEQYF. CDR3 nucleotide sequence: TGTGCCAGTATCCCGACACAAGCCTCCTACGAGCAGTACTTC. The chain is built from TRBV19 and TRBJ2-7; no clear D. V was clipped by 7 bases and J by 0 bases, with 13 bases between them. Germline loops: CDR1 LNHDA, CDR2 SQIVND (reference sequence). The CDR3 loop spans 14 amino acids.

The genes are TRBV10-1 and TRBJ2-3; 13 positions match TRBD2. The germline V gene has CDR1 WNHNN and CDR2 SYGVQD (reference sequence). Trimming cost V 4 bases and J 1 base; bases outside gene matches: 5. The CDR3 covers 17 residues. The CDR3: CASSGTGTSGGTDTQYF. The CDR3 coding sequence is TGCGCCAGCAGTGGAACCGGGACTAGCGGGGGCACAGATACGCAGTATTTT.

This chain links TRBV19 with TRBJ1-4, with 10 nucleotides matching TRBD1. Germline CDR1 LNHDA, CDR2 SQIVND (reference sequence). The CDR3 runs to 14 residues. With 6 bases clipped from V and 10 bases from J, the junction kept 8 bases outside the gene matches. This chain's CDR3 is CASRAGTGAAKLFF. The CDR3 nucleotides are TGTGCCAGTAGGGCCGGGACAGGGGCTGCAAAACTGTTTTTT.

The chain is built from TRBV10-1 and TRBJ1-1, with D unresolved. The CDR3 sequence is 15 residues long. Germline V lookup: CDR1 WNHNN, CDR2 SYGVQD (reference sequence). Trimming cost V 8 bases and J 1 base, with 17 bases left between them. The CDR3: CASLVEGQPNTEAFF. The CDR3 coding sequence is TGCGCCAGCCTAGTGGAGGGCCAGCCGAACACTGAAGCTTTCTTT.

The V gene is TRBV2, the J gene TRBJ2-7; D is possibly TRBD1 (5 bases). The V end was cut by 3 bases, the J end by 3 bases, with 6 bases between. The CDR3 consists of 12 residues. Germline lookup yields CDR1 SNHLY and CDR2 FYNNEI. CDR3 DNA sequence: TGTGCCAGCAGTGACAGGGTCTACGAGCAGTACTTC. Amino acids: CASSDRVYEQYF.

The chain recombines TRBV6-5 with TRBJ2-4; perhaps TRBD2 as D (5 bases). The V gene's germline CDR1 is MNHEY and CDR2 SVGAGI. This CDR3 has 14 residues. Trimming stripped 5 bases from V and 1 base from J, with 9 bases between. The CDR3: CASSRRGAKNIQYF. The CDR3 nucleotides are TGTGCCAGCAGTCGACGGGGTGCCAAAAACATTCAGTACTTC.